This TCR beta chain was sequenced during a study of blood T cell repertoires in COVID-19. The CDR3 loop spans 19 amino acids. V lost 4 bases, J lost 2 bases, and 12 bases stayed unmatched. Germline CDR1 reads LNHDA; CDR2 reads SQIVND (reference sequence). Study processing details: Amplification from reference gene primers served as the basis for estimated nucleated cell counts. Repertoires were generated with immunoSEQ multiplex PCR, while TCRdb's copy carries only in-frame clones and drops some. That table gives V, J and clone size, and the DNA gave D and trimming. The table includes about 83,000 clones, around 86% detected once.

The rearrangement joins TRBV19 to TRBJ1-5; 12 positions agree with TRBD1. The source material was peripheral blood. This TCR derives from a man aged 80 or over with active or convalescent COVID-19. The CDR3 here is CASSRRGQGASWGNQPQHF. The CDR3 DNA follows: TGTGCCAGTAGTAGGAGGGGACAGGGGGCTTCTTGGGGCAATCAGCCCCAGCATTTT. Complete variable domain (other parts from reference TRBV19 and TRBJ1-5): DGGITQSPKYLFRKEGQNVTLSCEQNLNHDAMYWYRQDPGQGLRLIYYSQIVNDFQKGDIAEGYSVSREKKESFPLTVTSAQKNPTAFYLCASSRRGQGASWGNQPQHFGDGTRLSIL.